These 26 T cell receptor beta chains were all obtained from the same sample, sequenced in a study of blood T cell repertoires in COVID-19. Produced via immunoSEQ multiplex PCR; TCRdb's table is partial and in-frame only. The repertoire consists of 75,000 or so clones, with 70% to 90% occurring once and the leading ten covering roughly 5%. Source material: peripheral blood. The receptor source for this set is an elderly woman with active or convalescent COVID-19.

The chain has TRBV19 and TRBJ2-3; 8 positions agree with TRBD2. The V segment lost 6 bases and the J segment 3 bases; nucleotides outside the gene matches: 5. Germline assignment: CDR1 LNHDA and CDR2 SQIVND (reference sequence). This CDR3 has 14 residues. The CDR3 region has the DNA TGTGCCAGTAGGCGAGCGGGGGTAACAGATACGCAGTATTTT. It yields the protein CASRRAGVTDTQYF.

The chain has TRBV5-1 and TRBJ2-5; the match to TRBD1 covers 9 bases. CDR3 size: 14 residues. With V trimmed by 4 bases and J by 5 bases, 6 bases remained unmatched. The germline V gene encodes CDR1 SGHRS and CDR2 YFSETQ. CDR3 sequence reads: CASSDSQGAETQYF. Here the CDR3 DNA reads TGCGCCAGCAGCGACTCACAGGGGGCCGAGACCCAGTACTTC.

The DNA of the CDR3 is TGTGCCAGCAGCTTAGAGGGACAGGGGAGGGCTACTAACTATGGCTACACCTTC. It encodes CASSLEGQGRATNYGYTF. The genes are TRBV7-2 and TRBJ1-2, with 10 bases matching TRBD1. Germline CDR1 is SGHTA and CDR2 is FQGNSA. The ends lost 1 base at V and 0 bases at J; junction bases unmatched: 8. The CDR3 loop spans 18 amino acids.

The rearrangement uses TRBV14 and TRBJ1-2, with D perhaps TRBD1 (5 bases). Germline-derived CDR1 and CDR2 are SGHDN and FVKESK. Trimming pared 8 bases from V and 4 bases from J, leaving 14 bases between. The CDR3 sequence is 13 residues long. The CDR3 sequence: CASHGTITYGYTF. DNA of the CDR3: TGTGCCAGCCACGGGACTATTACCTATGGCTACACCTTC. The full variable domain, rest sourced from reference TRBV14 and TRBJ1-2, is EAGVTQFPSHSVIEKGQTVTLRCDPISGHDNLYWYRRVMGKEIKFLLHFVKESKQDESGMPNNRFLAERTGGTYSTLKVQPAELEDSGVYFCASHGTITYGYTFGSGTRLTVV.

The CDR3 DNA is TGTGCCATCCGGACAGGGAACAATCAGCCCCAGCATTTT. Its translation: CAIRTGNNQPQHF. The V and J genes are TRBV6-5 and TRBJ1-5; 8 nucleotides line up with TRBD1. V dropped 10 bases and J dropped 3; count of bases not matched to a gene: 5. Germline CDR1 and CDR2: MNHEY and SVGAGI. The CDR3 has 13 residues.

The rearrangement links TRBV21-1 to TRBJ2-7; TRBD1, the table's D call, was not compared with the DNA. TRBV21-1 is listed as a pseudogene. CDR3 length: 13 amino acids. CDR3 region: CASTLQGAYEQYF. CDR3 in DNA: TGTGCCAGCACCTTACAGGGGGCATACGAGCAGTACTTC.

The chain combines TRBV7-2 with TRBJ2-1; TRBD2 matches at 7 bases. V was clipped by 0 bases and J by 6 bases; unmatched bases: 8. The CDR3 consists of 16 residues. In germline, CDR1 is SGHTA, CDR2 FQGNSA. The CDR3 nucleotides read TGTGCCAGCAGCTTAGCTCTAGCGGCCACAGGCAATGAGCAGTTCTTC. Its protein is CASSLALAATGNEQFF.

The J gene is TRBJ1-1, the V gene TRBV6-5, with D possibly TRBD1 on 5 matching bases. This CDR3 is built from 14 residues. Deletions cut 2 bases from V and 6 bases from J, with 13 bases between. Germline values: CDR1 MNHEY, CDR2 SVGAGI. CDR3 sequence: CASSYAQGGAEAFF. The CDR3 bases are TGTGCCAGCAGTTACGCCCAGGGAGGCGCTGAAGCTTTCTTT.

The chain employs TRBV2 and TRBJ1-5; D gene unclear. CDR1 is SNHLY and CDR2 is FYNNEI in the germline V gene. The CDR3 has 14 residues. The ends were cut back, 7 bases at V and 0 bases at J, with 10 bases in the middle. As DNA, the CDR3 is TGTGCCAGCACGGTGATTAATAGCAATCAGCCCCAGCATTTT. This codes for CASTVINSNQPQHF.

This sequence joins TRBV5-4 and TRBJ1-6; 8 bases are a match to TRBD1. Trimming removed 1 base from V and 7 bases from J; junction bases left unmatched: 4. Germline CDR1 and CDR2: SGHNT and YYREEE (reference sequence). This CDR3 spans 15 amino acids. CDR3 sequence: CASSLWQGANSPLHF. DNA for the CDR3: TGTGCCAGCAGCTTGTGGCAGGGGGCGAATTCACCCCTCCACTTT.

The gene calls are TRBV6-2 or TRBV6-3 and TRBJ1-2; no clear D gene. Germline loops: CDR1 MNHEY, CDR2 SVGEGT. The germline V and J ends were trimmed by 2 bases and 8 bases, with 12 bases remaining between them. The CDR3 has 13 amino acids. CDR3 sequence reads: CASSYPLPGGYTF. CDR3 in DNA: TGTGCCAGCAGTTACCCCCTCCCAGGCGGCTACACCTTC.

The rearrangement links TRBV6-6 to TRBJ1-1; TRBD1 might be the D (6 bases). Germline assignment: CDR1 MNHNY and CDR2 SVGAGI (reference sequence). The CDR3 has 13 residues. The V and J ends lost 3 bases and 8 bases respectively, with 13 bases between them. Written as DNA, the CDR3 is TGTGCCAGCAGTTATCAGGGGCATGGGGAAGCTTTCTTT. This translates into CASSYQGHGEAFF.

The gene calls are TRBV7-7 and TRBJ2-6; TRBD2 matches 10 bases. V gave up 5 bases and J gave up 10 bases; unmatched junction bases: 8. CDR3 size: 15 residues. Germline CDR1 and CDR2: SSHAT and FNYEAQ (reference sequence). CDR3 in DNA: TGTGCCAGCAGCCCCTCAATAGCGGGGGGTAACGTCCTGACTTTC. This translates into CASSPSIAGGNVLTF.

This chain joins TRBV25-1 and TRBJ1-2, with a possible D match to TRBD1 (5 bases). CDR1 MGHDK and CDR2 SYGVNS come from the germline V gene. The CDR3 length is 13 residues. The V and J ends lost 3 bases and 5 bases respectively, with 10 bases between them. CDR3 region: CASSDLGVYGYTF. As DNA, the CDR3 is TGTGCCAGCAGTGATCTAGGGGTGTATGGCTACACCTTC.

The J gene is TRBJ2-7, the V gene TRBV30; 14 bases fit TRBD2. This CDR3 has 16 amino acids. In germline, CDR1 is GTSNPN, CDR2 SVGIG (reference sequence). The V and J ends lost 1 base and 5 bases, in that order; junction bases with no gene match: 7. The DNA of the CDR3 is TGTGCCTGGAGTGGACTAGCGGGAGGGCGGCACGACGAGCAGTACTTC. Amino acids: CAWSGLAGGRHDEQYF.

This clone was observed a single time. This chain connects TRBV9 to TRBJ1-3; 12 bases are a match to TRBD1. This CDR3 is 18 amino acids long. Per germline, CDR1 SGDLS and CDR2 YYNGEE. The V gene end was trimmed by 4 bases and the J gene end by 1 base; junction bases not matched to a gene: 9. The CDR3 DNA reads TGTGCCAGCAGCCCATCGGGACAGGGGGCGTCTTCTGGAAACACCATATATTTT. This gives the protein CASSPSGQGASSGNTIYF.

This clone was seen a handful of times. The gene calls are TRBV28 and TRBJ2-5, with TRBD2 identical over 13 bases. The CDR3 runs to 16 residues. Germline CDR1 and CDR2: MDHEN and SYDVKM. The junction had 8 bases not matched to a gene; V was cut back by 5 bases and J by 5 bases. CDR3 residues: CASSATSGGAWETQYF. Written as DNA, the CDR3 is TGTGCCAGCAGTGCCACTAGCGGGGGGGCCTGGGAGACCCAGTACTTC.

The chain joins TRBV6-5 to TRBJ1-6, with D perhaps matching TRBD1 (5 bases). The CDR3 is 14 residues long. V lost 11 bases and J lost 9, with 20 bases in between. CDR1 and CDR2 (germline): MNHEY, SVGAGI. This CDR3 is CAAVFTGGSSPLHF. CDR3 nucleotide sequence: TGTGCCGCAGTCTTTACAGGCGGATCTTCACCCCTCCACTTT.

This clone was detected only once. The chain recombines TRBV5-1 with TRBJ2-7; TRBD1 is a possible D gene (5 bases). V lost 0 bases and J lost 2, with 9 bases in between. Germline V gene data show CDR1 as SGHRS and CDR2 as YFSETQ. The CDR3 has 14 amino acids. The chain's CDR3 is CASSLAGLAYEQYF. Here the CDR3 DNA reads TGCGCCAGCAGCTTGGCAGGGTTAGCCTACGAGCAGTACTTC. Complete variable domain (other parts from reference TRBV5-1 and TRBJ2-7): KAGVTQTPRYLIKTRGQQVTLSCSPISGHRSVSWYQQTPGQGLQFLFEYFSETQRNKGNFPGRFSGRQFSNSRSEMNVSTLELGDSALYLCASSLAGLAYEQYFGPGTRLTVT.

This sequence joins TRBV2 and TRBJ2-7, with a weak D call TRBD1 (5 bases). The CDR3 has 15 residues. Looked up from germline, CDR1 is SNHLY and CDR2 is FYNNEI. Trimming took 6 bases from V and 2 from J, leaving 17 bases between them. CDR3 nucleotides: TGTGCCAGCAGGGACGACAGCCTAGGAACCTACGAGCAGTACTTC. Protein product: CASRDDSLGTYEQYF.

J is TRBJ2-7 and V is TRBV5-3; 8 bases are shared with TRBD2. TRBV5-3 is placed among ORFs of uncertain function. This CDR3 has 12 residues. The junction had 2 bases not matched to a gene; V was cut back by 7 bases and J by 2 bases. The CDR3 loop is CARAGGPYEQYF. DNA of the CDR3: TGTGCCAGAGCGGGGGGCCCCTACGAGCAGTACTTC.

The chain combines TRBV14 with TRBJ1-1; D may be TRBD1 (6 bases). Germline V gene sequence: CDR1 SGHDN, CDR2 FVKESK. The V end lost 7 bases, the J end lost 4 bases, and 19 bases lay between the germline ends. This CDR3 comprises 15 residues. The CDR3 is CASTGGLSPSTEAFF. The CDR3 nucleotides are TGTGCCAGCACTGGGGGCCTATCCCCGAGCACTGAAGCTTTCTTT.

This clone was seen more than once but under ten times. This rearrangement joins TRBV11-3 to TRBJ2-2; D ambiguous. The CDR3 length is 14 residues. Germline CDR1 SGHNT, CDR2 YENEEA. Trimming left V 5 bases short and J 5 bases short, with 12 bases between. DNA of the CDR3: TGTGCCAGCAGCCCTAGGAGTTGGACCGGGGAGCTGTTTTTT. The encoded protein is CASSPRSWTGELFF. The full variable domain, with the rest looked up from reference TRBV11-3 and TRBJ2-2, is EAGVVQSPRYKIIEKKQPVAFWCNPISGHNTLYWYLQNLGQGPELLIRYENEEAVDDSQLPKDRFSAERLKGVDSTLKIQPAELGDSAVYLCASSPRSWTGELFFGEGSRLTVL.

This chain links TRBV6-4 with TRBJ2-2, with TRBD1 matching 7 bases. The CDR3 runs to 15 residues. J was trimmed by 5 bases and V by 3 bases; bases with no gene match: 6. Per germline, CDR1 MRHNA and CDR2 SNTAGT. The CDR3 region has the DNA TGTGCCAGCAGTGAAACAGGGGCGAGTACCGGGGAGCTGTTTTTT. It codes for CASSETGASTGELFF.

The V gene is TRBV5-4, the J gene TRBJ1-2; D unresolved. V shed 0 bases and J shed 0 bases, with 9 bases lying between them. CDR3 length equals 15 residues. Per germline, CDR1 SGHNT and CDR2 YYREEE (reference sequence). The DNA of the CDR3 is TGTGCCAGCAGCTTGGGCGGCGGGACTAACTATGGCTACACCTTC. Encoded protein: CASSLGGGTNYGYTF.

The chain has TRBV5-1 and TRBJ2-7; 13 positions match TRBD2. The CDR3 loop spans 16 amino acids. Germline-derived CDR1 and CDR2 are SGHRS and YFSETQ. Trimming removed 0 bases from V and 5 bases from J; junction bases left unmatched: 5. The CDR3, as DNA: TGCGCCAGCAGCTTGGGGACTAGCGGGAGTCTCCACGAGCAGTACTTC. This translates into CASSLGTSGSLHEQYF.